What follows is one T cell receptor (beta chain) and its context. Antigen unknown. The data are from a study of cytomegalovirus exposure and HLA in healthy donors. Overall study findings and caveats: A likely sequencing artifact accounted for one observed cluster of highly shared sequence variants. Donors were assumed by presence/absence analyses to have roughly uniform sequencing depth. Versus the roughly 700-donor mean, an Asian-associated ancestry cluster reportedly showed fewer N-insertions in a later analysis.

Primers included in the PCR were 60 Vbeta and 13 Jbeta primers. Clones were read by immunoSEQ multiplex PCR, and TCRdb kept only the in-frame ones, dropping some. This repertoire shows 150,000 to 200,000 clones, more than 60% found once; its top ten account for around 7.7%. The length of the CDR3 is 13 residues. Germline values: CDR1 LGHNA, CDR2 YSLEER. Trimming at V came to 0 bases and at J to 4 bases, leaving 0 bases not matched to a gene. The chain is built from TRBV4-3 and TRBJ2-7; 7 nucleotides align to TRBD1. Sequences were obtained from PBMCs. The source of this sequence is a woman aged 40 to 55 in good health and CMV-seropositive. DNA of the CDR3: TGCGCCAGCAGCCAAGACAGGGGGTACGAGCAGTACTTC. Its protein product is CASSQDRGYEQYF.